This section outlines one T cell receptor beta chain sequence together with its context. The CDR3 extends over 15 amino acids. The data were obtained in a study of blood T cell repertoires in COVID-19. The method was immunoSEQ multiplex PCR; TCRdb's version includes in-frame clones alone and lacks a portion of them. The data show around 300,000 clones, about 87% seen once. Recovery among Cohort 3 donors was established by two negative PCRs, clearance, or symptom resolution. V usage is TRBV21-1 and J usage is TRBJ1-5; no DNA check was done on the table's D call, TRBD1. TRBV21-1 is shown as a pseudogene. Sequences were obtained from PBMCs or T cells enriched from blood (not recorded which). The sequence derives from a woman in her forties or fifties who had recovered from COVID-19. The CDR3 nucleotides read TGTGCCAGCAGCACGGGACAGGGTAGCAATCAGCCCCAGCATTTT. It yields the protein CASSTGQGSNQPQHF.